The rows below give T cell receptor beta chains drawn from one sample of a study of blood T cell repertoires in COVID-19. The assay was immunoSEQ multiplex PCR, and TCRdb's table has in-frame clones only and misses some. This table holds about 110,000 clones, approximately 85% found once. Input material: peripheral blood. The receptors were gathered from a man between 35 and 55 years old with acute or convalescent COVID-19. CDR3s include the opening cysteine and the closing phenylalanine or tryptophan. Each record gives: J gene, V gene, D gene, clone size, CDR3 protein, CDR3 DNA. D genes are given only for firm matches. Rows may omit the clone size; those that give it use once, few, many or a size class.

J gene: TRBJ2-7
V gene: TRBV4-2
D gene: -
clone size: -
CDR3 protein: CASSQVASDYEQYF
CDR3 DNA: TGTGCCAGCAGCCAAGTAGCCAGCGATTACGAGCAGTACTTC

J gene: TRBJ2-6
V gene: TRBV7-2
D gene: -
clone size: -
CDR3 protein: CASSPQGGGRSGANVLTF
CDR3 DNA: TGTGCCAGCAGCCCGCAGGGTGGGGGCCGCTCTGGGGCCAACGTCCTGACTTTC

J gene: TRBJ2-5
V gene: TRBV5-1
D gene: -
clone size: -
CDR3 protein: CASSLRGTGQETQYF
CDR3 DNA: TGCGCCAGCAGCCTACGAGGGACTGGCCAAGAGACCCAGTACTTC

J gene: TRBJ2-2
V gene: TRBV15
D gene: -
clone size: -
CDR3 protein: CATSRDSVWAAGELFF
CDR3 DNA: TGTGCCACCAGCAGAGATAGCGTTTGGGCTGCCGGGGAGCTGTTTTTT

J gene: TRBJ2-3
V gene: TRBV7-3
D gene: TRBD2
clone size: -
CDR3 protein: CASSVGGFTDTQYF
CDR3 DNA: TGTGCCAGCAGTGTCGGGGGGTTCACAGATACGCAGTATTTT

J gene: TRBJ2-5
V gene: TRBV5-1
D gene: TRBD1
clone size: -
CDR3 protein: CASQIGDRAGETQYF
CDR3 DNA: TGCGCCAGCCAGATAGGAGACAGGGCAGGCGAGACCCAGTACTTC

J gene: TRBJ2-6
V gene: TRBV21-1
D gene: -
clone size: -
CDR3 protein: CASSKVWDRLQSSGANVLTF
CDR3 DNA: TGTGCCAGCAGCAAAGTGTGGGACAGATTACAAAGCTCTGGGGCCAACGTCCTGACTTTC

J gene: TRBJ2-1
V gene: TRBV12-5
D gene: TRBD2
clone size: -
CDR3 protein: CASGLANTSGGYNEQFF
CDR3 DNA: TGTGCTAGTGGTTTGGCCAACACTAGCGGGGGGTACAATGAGCAGTTCTTC

J gene: TRBJ1-5
V gene: TRBV6-1
D gene: TRBD1
clone size: -
CDR3 protein: CASSENQGAGQPQHF
CDR3 DNA: TGTGCCAGCAGTGAAAACCAGGGGGCAGGGCAGCCCCAGCATTTT

J gene: TRBJ1-5
V gene: TRBV4-2
D gene: -
clone size: -
CDR3 protein: CASSQDRGQPQHF
CDR3 DNA: TGTGCCAGCAGCCAAGATCGGGGTCAGCCCCAGCATTTT

J gene: TRBJ1-5
V gene: TRBV7-2
D gene: TRBD1
clone size: -
CDR3 protein: CASSPAGTGAVAQHF
CDR3 DNA: TGTGCCAGCAGCCCGGCCGGGACAGGGGCAGTGGCCCAGCATTTT

J gene: TRBJ1-2
V gene: TRBV5-1
D gene: -
clone size: -
CDR3 protein: CASSLPERAGSRGYTF
CDR3 DNA: TGCGCCAGCAGCTTGCCCGAGCGGGCAGGGAGTCGTGGCTACACCTTC

J gene: TRBJ2-3
V gene: TRBV7-2
D gene: TRBD2
clone size: -
CDR3 protein: CASSGLVGDTQYF
CDR3 DNA: TGTGCCAGCAGCGGACTAGTGGGAGATACGCAGTATTTT

J gene: TRBJ2-7
V gene: TRBV19
D gene: -
clone size: -
CDR3 protein: CASSINEGFLAYEQYF
CDR3 DNA: TGTGCCAGTAGTATAAATGAGGGTTTCCTGGCCTACGAGCAGTACTTC

J gene: TRBJ1-1
V gene: TRBV7-2
D gene: TRBD1
clone size: -
CDR3 protein: CASSSDRGYTEAFF
CDR3 DNA: TGTGCCAGCAGCTCGGACAGGGGATACACTGAAGCTTTCTTT

J gene: TRBJ2-1
V gene: TRBV7-3
D gene: -
clone size: -
CDR3 protein: CASSLTSAGNNEQFF
CDR3 DNA: TGTGCCAGCAGCTTAACTAGCGCTGGCAACAATGAGCAGTTCTTC

J gene: TRBJ2-7
V gene: TRBV18
D gene: -
clone size: -
CDR3 protein: CASSPSTIPYEQYF
CDR3 DNA: TGTGCCAGCTCACCCTCTACGATCCCCTACGAGCAGTACTTC

J gene: TRBJ2-5
V gene: TRBV7-8
D gene: TRBD1
clone size: -
CDR3 protein: CASGPWTGRGETQYF
CDR3 DNA: TGTGCCAGCGGACCCTGGACAGGGAGAGGGGAGACCCAGTACTTC

J gene: TRBJ2-3
V gene: TRBV28
D gene: TRBD2
clone size: -
CDR3 protein: CASSDGLAGVSSTQYF
CDR3 DNA: TGTGCCAGCAGTGATGGACTAGCGGGAGTTTCCAGTACGCAGTATTTT

J gene: TRBJ2-7
V gene: TRBV6-5
D gene: TRBD2
clone size: -
CDR3 protein: CASRPTSVIHEQYF
CDR3 DNA: TGTGCCAGCAGACCGACTAGCGTAATCCACGAGCAGTACTTC

J gene: TRBJ2-7
V gene: TRBV27
D gene: -
clone size: -
CDR3 protein: CASSPLSEGGEQYF
CDR3 DNA: TGTGCCAGCAGTCCTCTTAGCGAAGGCGGCGAGCAGTACTTC

J gene: TRBJ1-5
V gene: TRBV28
D gene: -
clone size: -
CDR3 protein: CASSYFRVITNQPQHF
CDR3 DNA: TGTGCCAGCAGTTACTTCAGGGTAATCACCAATCAGCCCCAGCATTTT

J gene: TRBJ2-1
V gene: TRBV6-2/TRBV6-3
D gene: TRBD2
clone size: -
CDR3 protein: CASSYTGLAGGLMYNEQFF
CDR3 DNA: TGTGCCAGCAGTTACACGGGACTAGCGGGGGGACTTATGTACAATGAGCAGTTCTTC

J gene: TRBJ1-6
V gene: TRBV30
D gene: TRBD1
clone size: -
CDR3 protein: CAWSWGQGFNSPLHF
CDR3 DNA: TGTGCCTGGAGTTGGGGACAGGGGTTTAATTCACCCCTCCACTTT

J gene: TRBJ2-3
V gene: TRBV6-5
D gene: TRBD2
clone size: -
CDR3 protein: CASAVAGGDTQYF
CDR3 DNA: TGTGCCAGCGCCGTAGCGGGAGGAGATACGCAGTATTTT

J gene: TRBJ2-1
V gene: TRBV5-8
D gene: TRBD1
clone size: -
CDR3 protein: CASTPGTGGFYEQFF
CDR3 DNA: TGTGCCAGCACCCCCGGGACAGGGGGGTTCTATGAGCAGTTCTTC

J gene: TRBJ1-1
V gene: TRBV12-3/TRBV12-4
D gene: -
clone size: -
CDR3 protein: CASRGAAPNEAFF
CDR3 DNA: TGTGCCAGCAGGGGGGCGGCTCCCAACGAAGCTTTCTTT

J gene: TRBJ1-4
V gene: TRBV28
D gene: TRBD1
clone size: -
CDR3 protein: CASSPGTAQNEKLFF
CDR3 DNA: TGTGCCAGCAGTCCCGGGACAGCTCAAAATGAAAAACTGTTTTTT

J gene: TRBJ1-6
V gene: TRBV6-5
D gene: -
clone size: -
CDR3 protein: CASSSRVRNSPLHF
CDR3 DNA: TGTGCCAGCAGTTCCAGGGTTAGGAATTCACCCCTCCACTTT

J gene: TRBJ2-1
V gene: TRBV10-2
D gene: -
clone size: -
CDR3 protein: CASTLGGSYNEQFF
CDR3 DNA: TGCGCCAGCACCCTGGGGGGTTCCTACAATGAGCAGTTCTTC

J gene: TRBJ1-1
V gene: TRBV2
D gene: -
clone size: -
CDR3 protein: CASASEVDTEAFF
CDR3 DNA: TGTGCCAGCGCCAGTGAGGTGGACACTGAAGCTTTCTTT

J gene: TRBJ2-3
V gene: TRBV6-6
D gene: -
clone size: few
CDR3 protein: CASTRGGSTDTQYF
CDR3 DNA: TGTGCCAGCACCAGAGGTGGGAGCACAGATACGCAGTATTTT

J gene: TRBJ2-4
V gene: TRBV19
D gene: TRBD1
clone size: -
CDR3 protein: CASSINHRGSPLTAKNIQYF
CDR3 DNA: TGTGCCAGTAGCATCAATCACAGGGGATCCCCCCTAACGGCCAAAAACATTCAGTACTTC

J gene: TRBJ2-7
V gene: TRBV6-6
D gene: -
clone size: few
CDR3 protein: CASSYSGISYEQYF
CDR3 DNA: TGTGCCAGCAGTTACAGCGGTATCTCCTACGAGCAGTACTTC

J gene: TRBJ2-7
V gene: TRBV6-2/TRBV6-3
D gene: -
clone size: -
CDR3 protein: CASSYSSSYEQYF
CDR3 DNA: TGTGCCAGCAGTTATAGCAGTTCCTACGAGCAGTACTTC

J gene: TRBJ2-5
V gene: TRBV7-9
D gene: -
clone size: once
CDR3 protein: CASSPSETQYF
CDR3 DNA: TGTGCCAGCAGCCCGTCGGAGACCCAGTACTTC

J gene: TRBJ2-1
V gene: TRBV4-1
D gene: TRBD2
clone size: once
CDR3 protein: CASSRAGGDEQFF
CDR3 DNA: TGCGCCAGCAGTCGAGCGGGAGGCGATGAGCAGTTCTTC

J gene: TRBJ1-4
V gene: TRBV2
D gene: -
clone size: many
CDR3 protein: CASSEAQAGQGEKLFF
CDR3 DNA: TGTGCCAGCAGTGAAGCGCAGGCAGGGCAGGGTGAAAAACTGTTTTTT